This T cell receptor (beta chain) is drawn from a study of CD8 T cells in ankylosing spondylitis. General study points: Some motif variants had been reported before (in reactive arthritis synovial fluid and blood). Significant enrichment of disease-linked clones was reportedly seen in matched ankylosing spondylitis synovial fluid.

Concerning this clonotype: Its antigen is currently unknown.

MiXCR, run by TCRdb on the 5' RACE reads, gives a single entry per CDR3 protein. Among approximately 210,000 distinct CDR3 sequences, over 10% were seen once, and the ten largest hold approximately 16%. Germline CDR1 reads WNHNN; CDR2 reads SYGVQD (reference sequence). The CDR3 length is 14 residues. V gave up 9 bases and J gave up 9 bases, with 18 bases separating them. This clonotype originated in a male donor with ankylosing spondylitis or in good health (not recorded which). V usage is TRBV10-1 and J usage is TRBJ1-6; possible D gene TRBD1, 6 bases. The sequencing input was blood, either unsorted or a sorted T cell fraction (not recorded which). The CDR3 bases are TGCGCCAGTAAGGGGGGGCGCAGTGGTTCACCCCTCCACTTT. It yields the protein CASKGGRSGSPLHF.